The T cell receptor (beta chain) described here comes from a study of blood T cell repertoires in COVID-19. V lost 0 bases and J lost 4, with 5 bases in between. Per the germline V gene, CDR1 is SGHNT and CDR2 is YYREEE (reference sequence). The CDR3 covers 14 residues. In the original analysis: Estimation of nucleated cell counts was performed using reference gene primer amplification. Sequenced by immunoSEQ multiplex PCR; TCRdb stores in-frame clones only, minus some. The D gene and trimming were derived from the DNA, and the V and J assignments and clone size from that table. The repertoire holds 110,000 to 150,000 clones, with around three quarters as singletons.

This chain connects TRBV5-4 to TRBJ1-6; D is unresolved. The sequenced material came from peripheral blood. This clonotype was sampled from a man aged 50 or older with active or convalescent COVID-19. The CDR3 region is CASSLDSYNSPLHF. In DNA form, the CDR3 reads TGTGCCAGCAGCTTGGACAGTTATAATTCACCCCTCCACTTT.